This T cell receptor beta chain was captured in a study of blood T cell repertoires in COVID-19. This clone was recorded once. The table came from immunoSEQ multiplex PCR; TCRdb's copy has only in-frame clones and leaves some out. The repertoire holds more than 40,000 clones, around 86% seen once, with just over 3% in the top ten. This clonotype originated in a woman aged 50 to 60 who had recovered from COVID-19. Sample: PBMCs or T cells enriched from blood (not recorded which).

The CDR3 loop reads CASSYGQRNPETQYF. CDR3 nucleotide sequence: TGTGCCAGCAGTTACGGCCAACGAAATCCGGAGACCCAGTACTTC. V usage is TRBV6-2 or TRBV6-3 and J usage is TRBJ2-5, with D unclear. This CDR3 has 15 amino acids. Per germline, CDR1 MNHEY and CDR2 SVGEGT. V was cut by 2 bases and J by 5 bases, with 15 bases left in between.